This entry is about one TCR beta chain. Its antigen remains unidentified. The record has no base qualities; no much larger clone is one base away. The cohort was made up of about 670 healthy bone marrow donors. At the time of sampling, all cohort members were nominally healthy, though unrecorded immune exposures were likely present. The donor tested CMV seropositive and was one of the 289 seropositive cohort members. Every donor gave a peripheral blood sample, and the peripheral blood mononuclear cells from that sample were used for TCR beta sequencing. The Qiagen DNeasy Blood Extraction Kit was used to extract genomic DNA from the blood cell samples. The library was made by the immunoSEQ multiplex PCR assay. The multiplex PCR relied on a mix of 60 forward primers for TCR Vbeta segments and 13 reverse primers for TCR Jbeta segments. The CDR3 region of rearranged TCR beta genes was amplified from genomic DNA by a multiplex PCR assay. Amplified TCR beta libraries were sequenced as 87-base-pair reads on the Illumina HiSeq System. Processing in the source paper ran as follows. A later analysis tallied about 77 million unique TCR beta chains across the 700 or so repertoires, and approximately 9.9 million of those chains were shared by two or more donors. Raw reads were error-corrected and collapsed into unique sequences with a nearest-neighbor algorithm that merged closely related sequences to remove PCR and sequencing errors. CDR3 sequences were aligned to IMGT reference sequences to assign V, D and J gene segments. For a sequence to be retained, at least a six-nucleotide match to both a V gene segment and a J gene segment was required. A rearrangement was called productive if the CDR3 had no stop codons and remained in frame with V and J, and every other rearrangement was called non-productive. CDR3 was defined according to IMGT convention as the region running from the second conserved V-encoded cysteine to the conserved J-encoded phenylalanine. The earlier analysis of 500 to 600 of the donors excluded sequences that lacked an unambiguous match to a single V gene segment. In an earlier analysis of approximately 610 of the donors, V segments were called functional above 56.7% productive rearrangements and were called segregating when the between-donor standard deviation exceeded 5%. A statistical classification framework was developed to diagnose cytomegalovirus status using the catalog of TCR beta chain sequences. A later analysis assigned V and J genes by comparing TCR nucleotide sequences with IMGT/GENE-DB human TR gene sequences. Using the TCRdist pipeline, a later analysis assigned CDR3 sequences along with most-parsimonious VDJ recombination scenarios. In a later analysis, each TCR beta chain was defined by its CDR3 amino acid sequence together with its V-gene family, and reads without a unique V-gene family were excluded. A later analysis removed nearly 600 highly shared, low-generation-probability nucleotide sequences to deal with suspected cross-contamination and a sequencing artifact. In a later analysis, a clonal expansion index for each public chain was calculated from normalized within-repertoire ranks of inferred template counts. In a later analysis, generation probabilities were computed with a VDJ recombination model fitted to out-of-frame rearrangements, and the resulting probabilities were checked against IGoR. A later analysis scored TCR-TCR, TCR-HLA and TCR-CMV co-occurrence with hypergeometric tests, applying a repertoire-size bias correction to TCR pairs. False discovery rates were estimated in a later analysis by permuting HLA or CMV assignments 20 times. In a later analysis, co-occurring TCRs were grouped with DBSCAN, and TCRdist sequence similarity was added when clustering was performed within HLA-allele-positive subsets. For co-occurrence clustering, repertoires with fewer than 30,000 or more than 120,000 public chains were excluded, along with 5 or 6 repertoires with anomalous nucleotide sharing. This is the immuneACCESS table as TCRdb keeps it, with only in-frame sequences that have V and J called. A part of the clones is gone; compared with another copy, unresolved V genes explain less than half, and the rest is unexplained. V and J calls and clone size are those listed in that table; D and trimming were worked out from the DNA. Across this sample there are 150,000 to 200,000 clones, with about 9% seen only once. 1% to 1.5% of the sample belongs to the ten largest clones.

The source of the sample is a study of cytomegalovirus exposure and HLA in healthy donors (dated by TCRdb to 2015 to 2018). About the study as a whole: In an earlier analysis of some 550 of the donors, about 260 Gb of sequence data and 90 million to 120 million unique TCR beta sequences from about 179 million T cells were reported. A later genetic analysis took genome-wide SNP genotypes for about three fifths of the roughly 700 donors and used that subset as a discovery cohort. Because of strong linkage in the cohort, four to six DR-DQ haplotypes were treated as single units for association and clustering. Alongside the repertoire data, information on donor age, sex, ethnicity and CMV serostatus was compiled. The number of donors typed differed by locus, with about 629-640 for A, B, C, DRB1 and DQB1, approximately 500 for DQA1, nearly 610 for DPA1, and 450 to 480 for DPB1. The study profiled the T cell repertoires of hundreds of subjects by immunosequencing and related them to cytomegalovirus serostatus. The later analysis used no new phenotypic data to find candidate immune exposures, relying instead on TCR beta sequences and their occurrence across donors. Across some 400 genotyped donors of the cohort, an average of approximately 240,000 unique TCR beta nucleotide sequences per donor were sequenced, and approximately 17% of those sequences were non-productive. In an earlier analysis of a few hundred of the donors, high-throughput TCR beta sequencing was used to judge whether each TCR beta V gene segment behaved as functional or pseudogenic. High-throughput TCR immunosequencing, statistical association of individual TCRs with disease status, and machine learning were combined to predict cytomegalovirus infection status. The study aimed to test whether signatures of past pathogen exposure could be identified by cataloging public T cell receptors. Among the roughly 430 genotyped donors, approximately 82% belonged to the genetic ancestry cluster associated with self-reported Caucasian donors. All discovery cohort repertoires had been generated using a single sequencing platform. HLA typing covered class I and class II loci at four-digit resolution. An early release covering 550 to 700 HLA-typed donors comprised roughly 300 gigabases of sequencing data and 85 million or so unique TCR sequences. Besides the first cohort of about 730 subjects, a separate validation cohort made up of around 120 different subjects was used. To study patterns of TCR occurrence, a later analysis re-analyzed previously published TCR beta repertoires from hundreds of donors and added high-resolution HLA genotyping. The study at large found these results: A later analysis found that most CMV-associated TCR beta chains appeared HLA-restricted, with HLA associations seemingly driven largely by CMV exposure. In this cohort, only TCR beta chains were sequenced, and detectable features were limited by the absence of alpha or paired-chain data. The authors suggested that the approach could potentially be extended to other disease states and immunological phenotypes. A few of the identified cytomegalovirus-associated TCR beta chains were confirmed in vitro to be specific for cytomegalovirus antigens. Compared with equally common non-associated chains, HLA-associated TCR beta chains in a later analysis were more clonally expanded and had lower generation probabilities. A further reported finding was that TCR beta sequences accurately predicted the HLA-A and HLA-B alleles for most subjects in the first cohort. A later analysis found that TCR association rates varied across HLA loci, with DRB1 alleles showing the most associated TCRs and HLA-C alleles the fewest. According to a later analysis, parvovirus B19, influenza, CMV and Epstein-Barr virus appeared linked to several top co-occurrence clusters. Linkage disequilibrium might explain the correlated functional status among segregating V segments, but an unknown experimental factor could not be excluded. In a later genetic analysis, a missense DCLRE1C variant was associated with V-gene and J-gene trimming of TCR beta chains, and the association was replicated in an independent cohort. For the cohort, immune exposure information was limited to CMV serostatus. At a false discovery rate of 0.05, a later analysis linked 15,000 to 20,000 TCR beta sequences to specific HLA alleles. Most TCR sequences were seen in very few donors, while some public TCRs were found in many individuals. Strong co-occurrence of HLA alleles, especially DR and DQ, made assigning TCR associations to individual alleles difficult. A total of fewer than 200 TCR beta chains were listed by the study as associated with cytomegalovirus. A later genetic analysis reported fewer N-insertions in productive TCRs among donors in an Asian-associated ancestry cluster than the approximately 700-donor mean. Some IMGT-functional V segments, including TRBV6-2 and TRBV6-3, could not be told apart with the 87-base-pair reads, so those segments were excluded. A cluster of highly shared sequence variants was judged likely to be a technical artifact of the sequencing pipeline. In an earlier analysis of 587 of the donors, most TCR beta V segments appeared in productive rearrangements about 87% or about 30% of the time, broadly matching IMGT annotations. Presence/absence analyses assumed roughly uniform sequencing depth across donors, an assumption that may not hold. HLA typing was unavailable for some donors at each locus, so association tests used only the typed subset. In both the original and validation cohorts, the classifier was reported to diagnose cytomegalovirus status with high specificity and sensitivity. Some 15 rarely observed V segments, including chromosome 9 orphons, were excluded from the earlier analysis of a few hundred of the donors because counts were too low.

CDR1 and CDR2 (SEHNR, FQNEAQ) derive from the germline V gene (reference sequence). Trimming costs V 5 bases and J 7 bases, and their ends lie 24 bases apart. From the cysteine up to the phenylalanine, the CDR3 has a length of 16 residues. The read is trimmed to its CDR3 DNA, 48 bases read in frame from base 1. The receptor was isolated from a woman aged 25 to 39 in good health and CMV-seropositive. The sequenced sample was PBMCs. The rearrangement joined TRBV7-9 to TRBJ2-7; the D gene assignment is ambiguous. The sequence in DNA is TGTGCCAGCAGCCCCGCCGCCGAGACTCGCCCTGGAGAGCAGTACTTC. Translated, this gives CASSPAAETRPGEQYF.